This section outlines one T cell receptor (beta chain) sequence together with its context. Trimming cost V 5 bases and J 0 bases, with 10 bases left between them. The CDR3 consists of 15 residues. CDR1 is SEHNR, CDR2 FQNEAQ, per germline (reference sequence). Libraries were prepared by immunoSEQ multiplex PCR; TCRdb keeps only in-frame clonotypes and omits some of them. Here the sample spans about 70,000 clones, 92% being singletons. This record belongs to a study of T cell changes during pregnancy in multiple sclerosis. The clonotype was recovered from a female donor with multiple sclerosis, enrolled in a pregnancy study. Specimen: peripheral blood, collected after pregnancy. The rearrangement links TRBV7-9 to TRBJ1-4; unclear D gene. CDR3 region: CASSPNTATNEKLFF. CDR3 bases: TGTGCCAGCAGCCCTAACACAGCAACTAATGAAAAACTGTTTTTT.